The following is a T cell receptor beta chain sequence with its context. Its antigen is not identified. iRepertoire HTBI primers and Arm-PCR of CDR3 regions built TCR beta libraries. MiXCR, run by TCRdb on the multiplex PCR reads, gives a single entry per CDR3 protein. Among roughly 610,000 distinct CDR3 sequences listed, roughly 15% were seen once. The data are from a study of regulatory T cells in long-lasting Graves disease. The sample's time point: newly diagnosed GD, antithyroid drugs for less than 3 months. Making the TCR library involved RNA that had been extracted from PBMCs. Graves' disease diagnosis followed American Thyroid Association guidelines. Study-wide results and caveats: TRBV28, TRBJ1-2 and TRBJ2-5 were favored in persistent disease.

The J segment lost 6 bases and the V segment lost 3 bases, leaving 14 bases of the junction unmatched. The CDR3 has 17 amino acids. CDR1 and CDR2 from the germline V gene are DFQATT and SNEGSKA (reference sequence). The sample also formed part of further work on T cells in Graves' hyperthyroidism and ophthalmopathy. That study adds: The HTBI set primed first-round TCR CDR3 RT-PCR. Among clonotypes expanded in thyroid above 0.001, most were also found in blood.

The V call is TRBV20-1, the J call TRBJ2-1, with 10 bases identical to TRBD2. The sample in question was peripheral blood mononuclear cells (PBMCs), obtained at new diagnosis, from a patient treated with antithyroid drugs. This sequence originates from a woman aged 25-40 years with Graves disease. The CDR3 sequence: CSASSPPGSGRGNEQFF. The CDR3 DNA is TGCAGTGCTAGTAGCCCCCCCGGGAGCGGGAGGGGCAATGAGCAGTTCTTC.